Each of the 32 T cell receptor beta chains below was sequenced from the same sample in a study of lung T cells in sarcoidosis with Löfgren's syndrome (TCRdb year 2017). The data were produced on an Illumina MiSeq. TCRdb ran its own pipeline on the public reads, namely fastp trimming at Q25 and MiXCR clone calling, and kept in-frame beta chains. CDR3 protein duplicates are merged, each entry listing the most common genes and DNA. The sample includes tens of thousands of distinct CDR3 sequences, with 21% observed a single time. Of the sample, less than 2.5% falls within the top ten clones. Sequences were obtained from CD4+ T cells from PBMCs. These TCRs come from a human donor with sarcoidosis (Löfgren's syndrome or another form), or a control subject (not recorded which).

The V and J genes are TRBV3-1 and TRBJ2-5; the D gene could be TRBD1 or TRBD2 (5 bases each). V was trimmed by 7 bases and J by 2 bases, leaving 17 bases between them. CDR1 is LGHDT, CDR2 YNNKEL, per germline (reference sequence). There are 15 residues in the CDR3. CDR3 bases: TGTGCCAGCACCTCCTGGGGGTCGGAACAAGAGACCCAGTACTTC. Amino acid sequence: CASTSWGSEQETQYF.

This clonotype was observed once. One base away lies a much larger clone, so this may be a sequencing read error. No conserved phenylalanine or tryptophan ends this CDR3, so it is likely a read error. The gene calls are TRBV18 and TRBJ1-1; 7 bases fit TRBD1. The V gene's germline CDR1 is KGHSH and CDR2 LQKENI. CDR3 size: 14 residues. V gave up 3 bases and J gave up 2 bases; unmatched junction bases: 3. This chain's CDR3 is CASSPDRKNTEAFS. The DNA of the CDR3 is TGTGCCAGCTCACCGGACAGGAAAAACACTGAAGCTTTCTCT.

This clonotype was detected ten times or more. This chain links TRBV20-1 with TRBJ1-5; 7 nucleotides match TRBD1. Trimming cost V 0 bases and J 6 bases; bases outside gene matches: 2. This CDR3 contains 13 residues. In germline, CDR1 is DFQATT, CDR2 SNEGSKA (reference sequence). The CDR3 region has the DNA TGCAGTGCTAGAGACCCAGGGGGTCAGCCCCAGCATTTT. Its translation: CSARDPGGQPQHF.

The CDR3 sequence: CASGPTGQINTGELFF. As DNA, the CDR3 is TGTGCCAGCGGCCCGACGGGACAGATAAACACCGGGGAGCTGTTTTTT. This chain uses TRBV12-3 or TRBV12-4 with TRBJ2-2; TRBD1 agrees at 7 bases. The CDR3 is made up of 16 amino acids. V trimming: 8 bases; J trimming: 2 bases; junction bases outside the gene matches: 11.

Regarding this clonotype: This may be a read error, as it is one base from a much larger clone. The rearrangement links TRBV20-1 to TRBJ2-5; D is unresolved. Germline V gene sequence: CDR1 DFQATT, CDR2 SNEGSKA (reference sequence). The CDR3 consists of 16 residues. The ends were cut back, 4 bases at V and 0 bases at J, with 18 bases in the middle. CDR3 region: CSAKKAYHNYQETQYF. The CDR3 region has the DNA TGCAGTGCTAAAAAGGCATACCATAACTACCAAGAGACCCAGTACTTC.

The chain recombines TRBV19 with TRBJ2-1, with 7 bases lining up with TRBD1. CDR1 is LNHDA and CDR2 is SQIVND in the germline V gene (reference sequence). Germline trimming cut 5 bases from V and 9 bases from J; bases unmatched to any gene: 7. This CDR3 is built from 13 residues. CDR3: CASSFNRGGEQFF. In DNA form, the CDR3 reads TGTGCCAGTAGTTTTAACAGGGGCGGTGAGCAGTTCTTC. The whole variable domain, remainder taken from reference TRBV19 and TRBJ2-1, is DGGITQSPKYLFRKEGQNVTLSCEQNLNHDAMYWYRQDPGQGLRLIYYSQIVNDFQKGDIAEGYSVSREKKESFPLTVTSAQKNPTAFYLCASSFNRGGEQFFGPGTRLTVL.

This clonotype has a count of ten or more. The rearrangement links TRBV24-1 to TRBJ1-2, with TRBD1 matching 7 bases. This CDR3 contains 13 residues. The ends lost 3 bases at V and 13 bases at J; junction bases unmatched: 10. Germline CDR1 is KGHDR and CDR2 is SFDVKD. CDR3 nucleotide sequence: TGTGCCACCAGTGATCTTGGGTCGACAGGGTTCACCTTC. Encoded protein: CATSDLGSTGFTF.

This clonotype was detected ten times or more. Here the CDR3 DNA reads TGTGCCAGCAGACAGTACAATGAGCAGTTCTTC. This encodes CASRQYNEQFF. The chain employs TRBV6-1 and TRBJ2-1; D call uncertain. Germline loops: CDR1 MNHNS, CDR2 SASEGT. Trimming took 6 bases from V and 4 from J, leaving 4 bases between them. The CDR3 is made up of 11 amino acids.

This clonotype was picked up a small number of times. The V gene is TRBV5-1, the J gene TRBJ2-3; D possibly corresponds to TRBD1 (6 bases). Trimming left V 4 bases short and J 0 bases short, with 24 bases between. The CDR3 has 19 amino acids. Per germline, CDR1 SGHRS and CDR2 YFSETQ. Here the CDR3 reads CASSPAGVGANPSTDTQYF. In nucleotides, the CDR3 is TGCGCCAGCAGCCCCGCAGGAGTGGGGGCAAACCCTAGCACAGATACGCAGTATTTT. Using reference TRBV5-1 and TRBJ2-3 for the parts outside the CDR3, the full variable domain is KAGVTQTPRYLIKTRGQQVTLSCSPISGHRSVSWYQQTPGQGLQFLFEYFSETQRNKGNFPGRFSGRQFSNSRSEMNVSTLELGDSALYLCASSPAGVGANPSTDTQYFGPGTRLTVL.

This clonotype was counted ten times or more. The chain combines TRBV5-4 with TRBJ2-5; 7 nucleotides match TRBD2. V shed 4 bases, J shed 2 bases, and the junction held 11 bases outside the gene matches. This CDR3 has 16 residues. CDR1 is SGHNT, CDR2 YYREEE, per germline (reference sequence). DNA of the CDR3: TGTGCCAGCAGCCCCCTTCGAGGAGCGGGGCAAGAGACCCAGTACTTC. This encodes CASSPLRGAGQETQYF.

This clonotype turned up a few times. This chain uses TRBV13 with TRBJ1-6; D is ambiguous. Germline-derived CDR1 and CDR2 are PRHDT and FYEKMQ (reference sequence). The V and J ends lost 5 bases and 10 bases respectively, with 12 bases between them. The CDR3 runs 13 residues. The CDR3, as DNA: TGTGCCAGCAGCCCAGACCTAAGGTCACCCCTCCACTTT. This gives the protein CASSPDLRSPLHF.

In its sample, this clonotype was seen many times. CDR3 residues: CASTLRGGPETQYF. CDR3 sequence (DNA): TGTGCCAGCACCCTCCGGGGAGGGCCGGAGACCCAGTACTTC. The chain couples TRBV28 to TRBJ2-5; 7 bases map to TRBD2. The ends lost 7 bases at V and 5 bases at J; junction bases unmatched: 10. This CDR3 has 14 residues. The germline CDR1 and CDR2 sequences are MDHEN and SYDVKM.

About this clonotype: A much larger clone differs from this one at a single base, so this may be a read error. The chain combines TRBV27 with TRBJ1-1; D is perhaps TRBD1 (5 bases). The CDR3 extends over 13 amino acids. The ends were cut back, 4 bases at V and 5 bases at J, with 11 bases in the middle. The germline V gene encodes CDR1 MNHEY and CDR2 SMNVEV (reference sequence). CDR3 amino acids: CASSSLRATEAFF. CDR3 sequence (DNA): TGTGCCAGCAGTTCCCTCAGGGCGACTGAAGCTTTCTTT.

By frequency in the sample, this clonotype is medium-sized (0.01 to 0.1%). CDR3 in DNA: TGTGCCAGCAGCCGGGACAGGCCAGAGGGGACTGAAGCTTTCTTT. Its translation is CASSRDRPEGTEAFF. The rearrangement links TRBV6-2 or TRBV6-3 to TRBJ1-1; 8 positions match TRBD1. V lost 6 bases and J lost 5; bases outside the gene matches: 11. The germline CDR1 and CDR2 sequences are MNHEY and SVGEGT. This CDR3 is 15 amino acids long.

This clonotype has at least ten counts. This chain connects TRBV12-5 to TRBJ1-6, with a tentative D call TRBD1 (6 bases). V lost 0 bases to trimming and J lost 2 bases, with 17 bases between them. There are 19 residues in the CDR3. Germline loops: CDR1 LGHNT, CDR2 FRNRAP. The CDR3 is CASGLVRQASVTYNSPLHF. CDR3 sequence (DNA): TGTGCTAGTGGTTTGGTAAGACAGGCCTCGGTCACCTATAATTCACCCCTCCACTTT.

The table lists this clonotype with a count of one. An end of the junction differs from the germline gene, which may be a read error. V is TRBV27 and J is TRBJ2-7, with D possibly matching TRBD1 (6 bases). Germline V gives CDR1 MNHEY, CDR2 SMNVEV (reference sequence). There are 15 residues in the CDR3. CDR3 coding DNA: TGTGTCAGCAGTCCCCAGGACAGCGTCTCCTACGAGCAGTACTTC. Translated, it gives CVSSPQDSVSYEQYF.

The chain employs TRBV18 and TRBJ2-7; D not certain. This CDR3 is built from 12 residues. V lost 3 bases, J lost 4 bases, and 7 bases lay in between. Germline V gene lookup returns CDR1 KGHSH and CDR2 LQKENI. The CDR3 DNA reads as TGTGCCAGCTCACCGGTTCCATACGAGCAGTACTTC. Its protein is CASSPVPYEQYF.

This clonotype was counted at least ten times. The chain couples TRBV28 to TRBJ2-3, with 10 bases that match TRBD2. Trimming took 3 bases from V and 6 from J; bases not matched to a gene: 15. The CDR3 consists of 18 residues. CDR1 MDHEN and CDR2 SYDVKM come from the germline V gene. The CDR3 is CASSFLLRLAGDLDTQYF. Here the CDR3 DNA reads TGTGCCAGCAGTTTCCTATTACGACTAGCGGGTGATTTGGATACGCAGTATTTT.

This clonotype was counted between two and nine times. This chain connects TRBV14 to TRBJ2-5; tentatively, D is TRBD2 (5 bases). The CDR3 spans 16 residues. Trimming shortened V by 3 bases and J by 4 bases, and 18 bases separated the two germline ends. Per germline, CDR1 SGHDN and CDR2 FVKESK. This chain's CDR3 is CASSQGGGAGAETQYF. The DNA of the CDR3 is TGTGCCAGCAGCCAGGGTGGAGGAGCCGGTGCAGAGACCCAGTACTTC. The entire variable domain, with the rest obtained from reference TRBV14 and TRBJ2-5, is as follows: EAGVTQFPSHSVIEKGQTVTLRCDPISGHDNLYWYRRVMGKEIKFLLHFVKESKQDESGMPNNRFLAERTGGTYSTLKVQPAELEDSGVYFCASSQGGGAGAETQYFGPGTRLLVL.

This clonotype appeared a few times. The V and J genes are TRBV10-2 and TRBJ2-2; D ambiguous. The CDR3 is 13 residues long. Trimming removed 3 bases from V and 6 bases from J, with 8 bases in between. Germline V gene data show CDR1 as WSHSY and CDR2 as SAAADI. The DNA for the CDR3 is TGCGCCAGCAGTGACCTGGTGCCCGGGGAGCTGTTTTTT. This sequence encodes CASSDLVPGELFF.

This clonotype was detected a few times. The chain uses TRBV30 and TRBJ2-1; D perhaps matches TRBD2 (5 bases). Trimming removed 2 bases from V and 5 bases from J, with 19 bases in between. This CDR3 comprises 16 residues. Per germline, CDR1 GTSNPN and CDR2 SVGIG (reference sequence). CDR3 nucleotides: TGTGCCTGGAGTTCGGGTAGTCTAGCTAAGGACAATGAGCAGTTCTTC. This gives the protein CAWSSGSLAKDNEQFF.

The chain employs TRBV18 and TRBJ2-1; a weak D match, TRBD2 (6 bases). Trimming cost V 8 bases and J 2 bases, with 19 bases left between them. CDR3 size: 16 residues. Looked up from germline, CDR1 is KGHSH and CDR2 is LQKENI. CDR3 nucleotides: TGTGCCAGCGTCACCGGTAGCGGAGCCGCCTACAATGAGCAGTTCTTC. It codes for CASVTGSGAAYNEQFF.

This clonotype was recorded at least ten times. This chain links TRBV6-1 with TRBJ2-5, with 8 bases fitting TRBD2. This CDR3 has 15 amino acids. With V trimmed by 7 bases and J by 0 bases, 7 bases remained unmatched. CDR1 is MNHNS and CDR2 is SASEGT in the germline V gene. The CDR3 protein is CASTSAGEDQETQYF. The DNA for the CDR3 is TGTGCCAGCACTTCAGCGGGGGAAGACCAAGAGACCCAGTACTTC.

This clonotype was picked up many times. The chain uses TRBV27 and TRBJ2-7; 10 positions agree with TRBD2. Germline V CDR1 and CDR2: MNHEY, SMNVEV (reference sequence). The CDR3 sequence is 14 residues long. The junction had 4 bases not matched to a gene; V was cut back by 2 bases and J by 6 bases. CDR3 nucleotides: TGTGCCAGCAGTTTAAGCGGGAGGGCCTTCGAGCAGTACTTC. Its translation is CASSLSGRAFEQYF.

Worth noting for this clonotype: Sequence at one end of the junction differs from germline and may be a read error. The CDR3 bases are TGTGCCTGGAGTGTACTGCAAGGGTTCCAAGAGTCCCAGTACTTT. Translating gives CAWSVLQGFQESQYF. The chain is built from TRBV30 and TRBJ2-5; D unresolved. The germline V gene has CDR1 GTSNPN and CDR2 SVGIG (reference sequence). The CDR3 has 15 residues.

This clonotype showed up many times. V usage is TRBV4-2 and J usage is TRBJ2-6, with 14 bases identical to TRBD2. This CDR3 spans 20 amino acids. Germline V gene sequence: CDR1 LGHNA, CDR2 YNFKEQ. V lost 0 bases to trimming and J lost 2 bases; unmatched junction nucleotides: 6. CDR3 sequence (DNA): TGTGCCAGCAGCCAAGATATGACTAGCGGGAGGGCCCCTGGGGCCAACGTCCTGACTTTC. It codes for CASSQDMTSGRAPGANVLTF.

In its sample, this clonotype was seen many times. The chain has TRBV27 and TRBJ1-1; no clear D gene. The germline gives CDR1 MNHEY, CDR2 SMNVEV (reference sequence). Trimming took off 2 bases at V and 0 bases at J, with 7 bases between the two ends. The CDR3 has 14 residues. The DNA for the CDR3 is TGTGCCAGCAGTTTAAACAGAGTGAACACTGAAGCTTTCTTT. This gives the protein CASSLNRVNTEAFF.

There are a few counts of this clonotype. This sequence joins TRBV14 and TRBJ1-2; weak D call: TRBD1 (5 bases). The CDR3 contains 15 residues. V was cut by 3 bases and J by 5 bases, with 16 bases left in between. In germline, CDR1 is SGHDN, CDR2 FVKESK. The CDR3 sequence: CASSQLQTAVYGYTF. DNA of the CDR3: TGTGCCAGCAGCCAGCTTCAGACAGCCGTTTATGGCTACACCTTC.

In the case of this clonotype: One junction end disagrees with the germline gene, perhaps due to a read error. The CDR3 region is CASSAADRGTLNTGAFF. In DNA form, the CDR3 reads TGTGCCAGTAGTGCAGCGGACAGGGGAACCCTGAACACTGGAGCTTTCTTT. The genes are TRBV19 and TRBJ1-1; TRBD1 matches 9 bases. This CDR3 is built from 17 residues. Looked up from germline, CDR1 is LNHDA and CDR2 is SQIVND (reference sequence).

This clonotype was detected ten times or more. In nucleotides, the CDR3 is TGTGCCACCAGTGAACCGGGGACAGAGATTTACGAGCAGTACTTC. This codes for CATSEPGTEIYEQYF. This chain joins TRBV24-1 and TRBJ2-7; 7 nucleotides line up with TRBD1. The V gene's germline CDR1 is KGHDR and CDR2 SFDVKD. CDR3 length: 15 residues. Germline trimming cut 4 bases from V and 4 bases from J; bases unmatched to any gene: 9.

This clonotype came up many times. The chain uses TRBV6-1 and TRBJ2-7; TRBD1 might be the D (6 bases). This CDR3 region has 13 residues. The V end lost 5 bases, the J end lost 3 bases, and 11 bases lay between the germline ends. The V gene's germline CDR1 is MNHNS and CDR2 SASEGT. The CDR3 DNA follows: TGTGCCAGCAGTCCGGGACAAAACTACGAGCAGTACGTC. It is translated as CASSPGQNYEQYV.

With regard to this clonotype: The junction departs from germline at one end; a sequencing error may be responsible. The gene calls are TRBV5-1 and TRBJ2-4, with D hard to call. Germline lookup yields CDR1 SGHRS and CDR2 YFSETQ. The CDR3 contains 13 residues. The CDR3 nucleotides are TGCGCCAGCAGCTTGGGGGCCAAAAACATTCGGTACTTC. Translating it yields CASSLGAKNIRYF.